These 7 T cell receptor beta chains came from one sample sequenced in a study of blood T cells in healthy people across ages. The use of a sample-barcoded 5' primer and a J-beta primer mix characterized a second PCR of roughly 7 to 11 cycles. TCRdb re-called the 5' RACE reads through MiXCR, storing one row per CDR3 protein. The sample carries around 1,000,000 distinct CDR3 sequences, around two fifths recorded once. The source material was blood. Receptors were obtained from a man younger than 30 in good health.

This clonotype was seen more than once but under ten times. V is TRBV24-1 and J is TRBJ2-3; 11 bases align to TRBD1. After removal of 4 bases from V and 4 bases from J, the junction contained 6 bases not matched to a gene. Per the germline V gene, CDR1 is KGHDR and CDR2 is SFDVKD. The CDR3 runs 16 residues. The CDR3 reads CATSDSGQGVPDTQYF. The CDR3, as DNA: TGTGCCACCAGTGACTCGGGACAGGGGGTACCAGATACGCAGTATTTT.

The chain uses TRBV29-1 and TRBJ1-4; D is ambiguous. The germline CDR1 and CDR2 sequences are SQVTM and ANQGSEA. The CDR3 totals 13 residues. V was clipped by 0 bases and J by 0 bases, with 2 bases between them. CDR3 sequence reads: CSVEDSTNEKLFF. The CDR3 DNA reads as TGCAGCGTTGAAGATTCAACTAATGAAAAACTGTTTTTT.

This clonotype was found a few times. The rearrangement joins TRBV6-1 to TRBJ1-2; D may be TRBD1 (6 bases). Germline loops: CDR1 MNHNS, CDR2 SASEGT. This CDR3 spans 13 amino acids. Trimming removed 8 bases from V and 5 bases from J, with 15 bases in between. The CDR3 bases are TGTGCCAGCCCTGAGGGGGTAGGTTATGGCTACACCTTC. This gives the protein CASPEGVGYGYTF.

The rearrangement uses TRBV2 and TRBJ2-7; TRBD1 agrees at 8 bases. V trimming: 6 bases; J trimming: 7 bases; junction bases outside the gene matches: 5. The CDR3 is 12 residues long. The V gene's germline CDR1 is SNHLY and CDR2 FYNNEI. CDR3 bases: TGTGCCAGCAGCGATGACAGGGGAGAGCAGTACTTC. This translates into CASSDDRGEQYF. The full variable domain, in which reference TRBV2 and TRBJ2-7 provide the parts outside the CDR3, is EPEVTQTPSHQVTQMGQEVILRCVPISNHLYFYWYRQILGQKVEFLVSFYNNEISEKSEIFDDQFSVERPDGSNFTLKIRSTKLEDSAMYFCASSDDRGEQYFGPGTRLTVT.

The gene calls are TRBV29-1 and TRBJ2-1; D remains ambiguous. From germline, CDR1 is SQVTM and CDR2 ANQGSEA. Deletions cut 4 bases from V and 5 bases from J, with 15 bases between. The CDR3 is made up of 14 amino acids. CDR3 in amino acids: CSVGRTSWDNEQFF. CDR3 bases: TGCAGCGTTGGGCGGACGTCCTGGGACAATGAGCAGTTCTTC.

DNA for the CDR3: TGTGCCAGCAGTCCCCAGACAGGGGGCCACTATGGCTACACCTTC. Its translation: CASSPQTGGHYGYTF. The chain recombines TRBV28 with TRBJ1-2; TRBD1 agrees at 10 bases. The V gene's germline CDR1 is MDHEN and CDR2 SYDVKM. V trimming: 5 bases; J trimming: 3 bases; junction bases outside the gene matches: 6. This CDR3 has 15 residues.

This clonotype has just a few counts. This sequence joins TRBV4-1 and TRBJ1-5, with D perhaps matching TRBD1 (5 bases). CDR1 and CDR2 (germline): MGHRA, YSYEKL. This CDR3 contains 15 residues. V shed 4 bases and J shed 7 bases, with 17 bases lying between them. CDR3 in DNA: TGCGCCAGCAGCCGGGGCGAGGGGCAAGAGCAGCCCCAGCATTTT. Protein sequence: CASSRGEGQEQPQHF.